This T cell receptor beta chain was obtained from a study of cytomegalovirus exposure and HLA in healthy donors. This CDR3 is 14 amino acids long. CDR1 SGHAT and CDR2 FQNNGV come from the germline V gene. Trimming pared 5 bases from V and 7 bases from J, leaving 18 bases between. Libraries were prepared by immunoSEQ multiplex PCR; TCRdb keeps only in-frame clonotypes and omits some of them. The sample shows 280,000 or so clones, 70% to 90% of them seen only once. The chain has TRBV11-2 and TRBJ2-7; D is possibly TRBD2 (6 bases). Sequenced material: PBMCs. The TCR originated in a woman aged 18-30 years in good health and CMV-seronegative. Here the CDR3 reads CASSIIGGSGEQYF. CDR3 coding DNA: TGTGCCAGCAGCATCATCGGAGGGAGTGGTGAGCAGTACTTC.